A selection of T cell receptor beta chains follows, all from one sample in a study of blood T cell repertoires in COVID-19. TCRdb's table, derived via immunoSEQ multiplex PCR, lists solely in-frame clones and lacks some. The data contain over 75,000 clones, 86% of them singletons. The sequencing sample was made of peripheral blood. The receptor source for this set is a human donor in a cohort sampled during active COVID-19. Both conserved end residues are part of each CDR3. The D gene is left open where the match is weak. Where a row states a size, it is once, few, many or the class of an expanded clone; other rows omit it.

v_gene	d_gene	j_gene	abundance	CDR3aa	CDR3nt
TRBV7-9	-	TRBJ1-4	-	CASSPREGREKLFF	TGTGCCAGCAGCCCCCGGGAAGGGAGGGAAAAACTGTTTTTT
TRBV5-6	TRBD1	TRBJ2-1	-	CASTDRGWNEQFF	TGTGCCAGCACCGACAGGGGTTGGAATGAGCAGTTCTTC
TRBV5-1	-	TRBJ1-1	-	CASSRQAGAAAEAFF	TGCGCCAGCAGCCGACAGGCCGGCGCAGCGGCTGAAGCTTTCTTT
TRBV7-2	-	TRBJ2-3	-	CASSLGLAVNTDTQYF	TGTGCCAGCAGCTTAGGATTAGCAGTGAACACAGATACGCAGTATTTT
TRBV5-1	TRBD1	TRBJ1-6	-	CASSEAGTGTSPLHF	TGCGCCAGCAGCGAAGCCGGGACAGGGACATCCCCCCTCCACTTT
TRBV9	-	TRBJ2-7	few	CASSGGAAYEQYF	TGTGCCAGCAGCGGCGGCGCGGCATACGAGCAGTACTTC
TRBV11-3	-	TRBJ2-3	-	CASSLDLTDTQYF	TGTGCCAGCAGCTTAGATCTTACAGATACGCAGTATTTT
TRBV24-1	-	TRBJ2-2	-	CATSETRDTGELFF	TGTGCCACCAGTGAGACCAGGGACACCGGGGAGCTGTTTTTT
TRBV4-1	TRBD2	TRBJ2-5	-	CASSPGPGLAGRYQETQYF	TGCGCCAGCAGCCCCGGACCGGGACTAGCGGGGAGATACCAAGAGACCCAGTACTTC
TRBV7-2	TRBD2	TRBJ2-7	-	CASNPGLGITEQYF	TGTGCCAGCAACCCGGGACTAGGAATTACCGAGCAGTACTTC
TRBV5-1	-	TRBJ2-7	-	CASSLGQYEQYF	TGCGCCAGCAGCTTGGGGCAGTACGAGCAGTACTTC
TRBV4-3	-	TRBJ2-7	-	CASSQEVDRGKVYEQYF	TGCGCCAGCAGCCAAGAAGTGGACCGGGGAAAAGTTTACGAGCAGTACTTC
TRBV7-6	-	TRBJ1-3	-	CASSSGRPSLSSGNTIYF	TGTGCCAGCAGCTCCGGGAGGCCTTCCCTGAGCTCTGGAAACACCATATATTTT
TRBV19	-	TRBJ2-5	-	CASSIGLGSQETQYF	TGTGCCAGTAGTATAGGATTAGGGAGCCAAGAGACCCAGTACTTC
TRBV27	-	TRBJ2-1	-	CAVLIPGNEQFF	TGTGCCGTCCTTATACCGGGCAATGAGCAGTTCTTC
TRBV5-4	TRBD2	TRBJ2-1	-	CASSRTMGGRAGEQFF	TGTGCCAGCAGCCGGACCATGGGCGGGAGGGCCGGGGAGCAGTTCTTC
TRBV7-2	-	TRBJ2-7	-	CASSLTVDYPYEQYF	TGTGCCAGCAGCTTAACGGTAGACTACCCCTACGAGCAGTACTTC
TRBV19	-	TRBJ1-4	-	CASSIATAEKLFF	TGTGCCAGTAGTATTGCGACAGCCGAAAAACTGTTTTTT
TRBV6-1	-	TRBJ2-7	-	CASSETGRGEQYF	TGTGCCAGCAGTGAAACAGGAAGGGGCGAGCAGTACTTC
TRBV19	TRBD1	TRBJ1-1	-	CASSIPQGARRTEAFF	TGTGCCAGTAGTATCCCCCAGGGGGCAAGGAGAACTGAAGCTTTCTTT
TRBV19	-	TRBJ1-1	few	CATSLLGLGTEAFF	TGTGCCACCTCCCTGTTGGGGCTAGGCACTGAAGCTTTCTTT
TRBV6-2/TRBV6-3	TRBD2	TRBJ2-5	-	CASSYSTLASGDQETQYF	TGTGCCAGCAGTTACTCGACCTTGGCTAGCGGGGACCAAGAGACCCAGTACTTC
TRBV13	TRBD1	TRBJ2-5	-	CASSSRQGFGETQYF	TGTGCCAGCAGCTCGAGACAGGGGTTTGGGGAGACCCAGTACTTC
TRBV5-1	TRBD1	TRBJ1-6	-	CASSFSTGMESPLHF	TGCGCCAGCAGCTTCTCGACAGGGATGGAATCACCCCTCCACTTT
TRBV7-3	-	TRBJ2-1	-	CASSLGTTSYNEQFF	TGTGCCAGCAGCTTAGGGACAACCTCCTACAATGAGCAGTTCTTC
TRBV10-3	TRBD1	TRBJ1-1	once	CAINTGGAGTEAFF	TGTGCCATCAATACAGGGGGCGCGGGGACTGAAGCTTTCTTT
TRBV2	-	TRBJ2-6	-	CASSIEWGAGANVLTF	TGTGCCAGCAGCATTGAATGGGGGGCTGGGGCCAACGTCCTGACTTTC
TRBV3-1/TRBV3-2	TRBD2	TRBJ2-5	-	CASSQELRGGGETQYF	TGTGCCAGCAGCCAAGAGTTGCGGGGGGGCGGGGAGACCCAGTACTTC
TRBV24-1	TRBD2	TRBJ2-1	-	CATSEGGGAYNEQFF	TGTGCCACCAGTGAGGGCGGGGGGGCCTACAATGAGCAGTTCTTC
TRBV18	TRBD1	TRBJ1-1	-	CASSQDREVAFF	TGTGCCAGCTCTCAGGACAGGGAGGTGGCTTTCTTT
TRBV7-2	-	TRBJ1-1	-	CASSNGVGGAFF	TGTGCCAGCAGCAACGGCGTGGGGGGAGCTTTCTTT
TRBV5-1	TRBD2	TRBJ2-3	-	CASGSRGGQGDTQYF	TGCGCCAGCGGATCGCGGGGGGGCCAGGGAGATACGCAGTATTTT
TRBV2	-	TRBJ2-5	-	CASRLYLTDPGTQYF	TGTGCCAGCAGACTATACCTGACAGACCCAGGGACCCAGTACTTC
TRBV7-5	-	TRBJ2-2	-	CARRAHRGAVF	TGTGCCAGAAGGGCACACCGGGGAGCTGTTTTT
TRBV7-3	TRBD1	TRBJ2-3	-	CASSRGAGGSTDTQYF	TGTGCCAGCAGCCGAGGGGCAGGGGGTAGCACAGATACGCAGTATTTT
TRBV20-1	-	TRBJ2-5	once	CSAHIRETQYF	TGCAGTGCGCACATAAGAGAGACCCAGTACTTC
TRBV18	TRBD2	TRBJ2-4	-	CASSPTSGTSGTEAKNIQYF	TGTGCCAGCTCACCAACAAGTGGGACTAGCGGGACGGAAGCCAAAAACATTCAGTACTTC
TRBV5-1	TRBD1	TRBJ1-2	-	CASSSGQANYGYTF	TGCGCCAGCAGCTCGGGACAGGCAAACTATGGCTACACCTTC
TRBV3-1/TRBV3-2	-	TRBJ2-7	-	CASSQVVSSEQYF	TGTGCCAGCAGCCAAGTGGTGTCGAGTGAGCAGTACTTC
TRBV6-2/TRBV6-3	TRBD1	TRBJ1-5	-	CASSLMDRSNQPQHF	TGTGCCAGCAGCCTTATGGACAGGAGCAATCAGCCCCAGCATTTT
TRBV18	-	TRBJ1-5	-	CASSPDRNSNQPQHF	TGTGCCAGCTCACCAGACAGGAATAGCAATCAGCCCCAGCATTTT
TRBV20-1	TRBD2	TRBJ2-2	many	CSASLSGGTGELFF	TGCAGTGCTAGTTTAAGCGGGGGGACCGGGGAGCTGTTTTTT